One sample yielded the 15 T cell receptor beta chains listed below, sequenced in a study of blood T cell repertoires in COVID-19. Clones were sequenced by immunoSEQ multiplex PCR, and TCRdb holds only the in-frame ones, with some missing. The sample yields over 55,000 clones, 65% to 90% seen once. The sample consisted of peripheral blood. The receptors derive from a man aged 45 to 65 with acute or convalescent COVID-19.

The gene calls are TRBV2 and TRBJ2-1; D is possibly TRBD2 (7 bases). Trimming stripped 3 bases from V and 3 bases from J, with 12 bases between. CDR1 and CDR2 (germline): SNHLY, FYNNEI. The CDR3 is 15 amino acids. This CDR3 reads CASSDRGASYNEQFF. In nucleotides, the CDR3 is TGTGCCAGCAGTGATCGGGGGGCCAGCTACAATGAGCAGTTCTTC.

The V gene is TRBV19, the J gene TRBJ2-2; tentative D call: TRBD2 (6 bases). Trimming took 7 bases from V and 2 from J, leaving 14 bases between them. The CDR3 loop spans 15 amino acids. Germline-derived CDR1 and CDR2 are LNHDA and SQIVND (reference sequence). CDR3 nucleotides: TGTGCCAGTAATGTAATGGAGGGCAACACCGGGGAGCTGTTTTTT. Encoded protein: CASNVMEGNTGELFF.

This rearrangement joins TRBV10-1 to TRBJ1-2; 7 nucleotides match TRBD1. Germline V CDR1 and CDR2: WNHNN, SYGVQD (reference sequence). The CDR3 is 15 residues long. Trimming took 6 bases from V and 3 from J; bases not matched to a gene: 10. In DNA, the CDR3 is TGCGCCAGCAGCCAGGGGACAGAAGGCGACTATGGCTACACCTTC. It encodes CASSQGTEGDYGYTF.

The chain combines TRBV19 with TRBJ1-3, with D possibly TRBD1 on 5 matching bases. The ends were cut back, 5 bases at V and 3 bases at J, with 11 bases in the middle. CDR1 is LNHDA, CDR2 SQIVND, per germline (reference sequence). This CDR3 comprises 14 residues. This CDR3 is CASSPGTDGNTIYF. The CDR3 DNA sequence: TGTGCCAGTAGTCCCGGGACTGATGGAAACACCATATATTTT.

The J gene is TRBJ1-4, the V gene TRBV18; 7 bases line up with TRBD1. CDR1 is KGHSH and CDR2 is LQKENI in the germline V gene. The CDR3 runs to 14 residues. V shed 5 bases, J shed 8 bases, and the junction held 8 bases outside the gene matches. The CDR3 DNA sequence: TGTGCCAGCTCAGAACGGACAGGCGTGGAAAAACTGTTTTTT. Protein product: CASSERTGVEKLFF.

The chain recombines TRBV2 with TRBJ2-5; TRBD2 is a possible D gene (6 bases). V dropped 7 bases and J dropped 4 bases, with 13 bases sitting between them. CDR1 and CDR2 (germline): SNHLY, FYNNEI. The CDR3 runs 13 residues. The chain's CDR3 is CASNGRPLETQYF. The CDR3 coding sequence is TGTGCCAGCAACGGGAGACCCCTAGAGACCCAGTACTTC.

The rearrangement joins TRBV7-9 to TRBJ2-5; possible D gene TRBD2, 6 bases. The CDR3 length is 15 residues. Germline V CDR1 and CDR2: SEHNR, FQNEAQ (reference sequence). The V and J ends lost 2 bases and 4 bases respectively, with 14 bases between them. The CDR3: CASSLMGGDGETQYF. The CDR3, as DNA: TGTGCCAGCAGCTTAATGGGCGGGGACGGAGAGACCCAGTACTTC.

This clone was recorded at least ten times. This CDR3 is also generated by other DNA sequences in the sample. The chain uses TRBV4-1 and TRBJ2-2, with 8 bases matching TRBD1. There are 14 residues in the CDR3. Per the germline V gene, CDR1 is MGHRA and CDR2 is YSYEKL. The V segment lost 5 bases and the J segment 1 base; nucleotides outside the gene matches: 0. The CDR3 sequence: CASSDRGNTGELFF. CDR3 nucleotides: TGCGCCAGCAGCGACAGGGGGAACACCGGGGAGCTGTTTTTT.

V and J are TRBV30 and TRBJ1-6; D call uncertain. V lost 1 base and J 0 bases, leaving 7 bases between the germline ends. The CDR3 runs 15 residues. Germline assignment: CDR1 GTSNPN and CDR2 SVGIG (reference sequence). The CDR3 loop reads CAWSGESSYNSPLHF. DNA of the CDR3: TGTGCCTGGAGTGGAGAAAGCTCCTATAATTCACCCCTCCACTTT.

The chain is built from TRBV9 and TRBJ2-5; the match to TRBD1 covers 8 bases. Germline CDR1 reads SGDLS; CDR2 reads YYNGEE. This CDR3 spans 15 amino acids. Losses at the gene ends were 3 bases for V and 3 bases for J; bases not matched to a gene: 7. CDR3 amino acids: CASSGTTGEEETQYF. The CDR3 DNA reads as TGTGCCAGCAGCGGAACGACAGGGGAGGAAGAGACCCAGTACTTC.

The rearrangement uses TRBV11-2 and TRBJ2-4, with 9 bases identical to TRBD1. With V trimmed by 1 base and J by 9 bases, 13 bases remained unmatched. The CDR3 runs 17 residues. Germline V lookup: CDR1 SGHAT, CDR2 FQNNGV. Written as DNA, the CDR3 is TGTGCCAGCAGCTTAGGATGGGGTGTACAGGGGGCCGGCATTCAGTACTTC. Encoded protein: CASSLGWGVQGAGIQYF.

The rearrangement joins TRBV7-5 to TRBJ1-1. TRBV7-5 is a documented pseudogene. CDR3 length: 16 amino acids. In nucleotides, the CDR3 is TGTGCCAGAAGCGGGTTTCGGTGGGAGACGAACACTGAAGCTTTCTTT. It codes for CARSGFRWETNTEAFF.

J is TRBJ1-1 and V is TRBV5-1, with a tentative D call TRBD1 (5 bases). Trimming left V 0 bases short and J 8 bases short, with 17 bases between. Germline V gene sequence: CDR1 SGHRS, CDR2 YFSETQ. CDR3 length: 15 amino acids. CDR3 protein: CASSLVIQDSKEAFF. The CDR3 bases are TGCGCCAGCAGCTTGGTCATACAGGATTCCAAAGAAGCTTTCTTT. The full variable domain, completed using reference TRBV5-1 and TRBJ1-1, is KAGVTQTPRYLIKTRGQQVTLSCSPISGHRSVSWYQQTPGQGLQFLFEYFSETQRNKGNFPGRFSGRQFSNSRSEMNVSTLELGDSALYLCASSLVIQDSKEAFFGQGTRLTVV.

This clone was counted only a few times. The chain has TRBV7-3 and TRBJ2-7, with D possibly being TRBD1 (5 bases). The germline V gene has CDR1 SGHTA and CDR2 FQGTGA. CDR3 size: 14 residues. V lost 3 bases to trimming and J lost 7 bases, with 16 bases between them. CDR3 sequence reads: CASSLNGHMTEQYF. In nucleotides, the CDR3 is TGTGCCAGCAGCTTGAACGGACACATGACAGAGCAGTACTTC.

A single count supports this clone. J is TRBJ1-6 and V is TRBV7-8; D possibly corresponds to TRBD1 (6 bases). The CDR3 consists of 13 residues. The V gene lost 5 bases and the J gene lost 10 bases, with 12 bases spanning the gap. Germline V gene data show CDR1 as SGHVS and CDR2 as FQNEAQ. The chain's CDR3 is CASSPGALSPLHF. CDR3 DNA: TGTGCCAGCAGCCCAGGGGCCCTATCACCCCTCCACTTT.